Below, 2 T cell receptor beta chains from the same sample are listed, as sequenced in a study of technical replicates of blood from several donors. Profiled with immunoSEQ multiplex PCR; TCRdb holds only in-frame clones, not every one. Of about 80,000 clones detected, 95% to 98% appear once; the ten largest clones hold over 0.13%. Sequenced material: T cells isolated from PBMCs. Every receptor here comes from a human donor in good health.

The gene calls are TRBV30 and TRBJ2-5; TRBD1 matches 11 bases. The germline CDR1 and CDR2 sequences are GTSNPN and SVGIG (reference sequence). V lost 4 bases and J lost 5; bases outside the gene matches: 6. The CDR3 extends over 14 amino acids. The chain's CDR3 is CAWKRTGGVETQYF. The DNA of the CDR3 is TGTGCCTGGAAAAGGACAGGGGGCGTGGAGACCCAGTACTTC.

The V and J genes are TRBV27 and TRBJ2-7; maybe TRBD2 (6 bases). V lost 2 bases to trimming and J lost 10 bases, with 21 bases between them. The CDR3 totals 15 residues. Germline assignment: CDR1 MNHEY and CDR2 SMNVEV (reference sequence). CDR3 region: CASSLSLIARTTQYF. The CDR3 nucleotides read TGTGCCAGCAGTTTAAGCCTCATCGCGAGGACTACCCAGTACTTC.